This is a list of T cell receptor beta chains from one sample in a study of OX40 agonist ivuxolimab in advanced cancers. Libraries were prepared by immunoSEQ multiplex PCR; TCRdb keeps only in-frame clonotypes and omits some of them. The sample consists of fewer than 100,000 clones, about four fifths of them appearing once. This material consisted of CD4+ or CD8+ T cells sorted from blood, taken in a trial of the OX40 agonist ivuxolimab. These receptors all stem from an adult with an advanced solid tumor such as melanoma, head and neck, liver or kidney cancer. Each CDR3 is given with its conserved first and last residue. A D gene is named only where the DNA matches it firmly. Size values are once, few and many counts, or a class for expanded clones, and some rows have none.

cdr3_nt: TGTGCCAGCAGCTCCCACGGGACTAGCGGGGGTAATACGCAGTATTTT
cdr3_aa: CASSSHGTSGGNTQYF
j_call: TRBJ2-3
d_call: TRBD2
v_call: TRBV11-2
clone_size: .

cdr3_nt: TGTGCCAGCAGCGAAATGGTGGAGACCCAGTACTTC
cdr3_aa: CASSEMVETQYF
j_call: TRBJ2-5
d_call: .
v_call: TRBV7-2
clone_size: .

cdr3_nt: TGTGCCAGCAGCCAATACCTCGGCACAGATAAGAAGTATTTT
cdr3_aa: CASSQYLGTDKKYF
j_call: TRBJ2-3
d_call: .
v_call: TRBV28
clone_size: few

cdr3_nt: TGTGCCAGCAGCTTAGCGCGGGGGGGGAACTATGGCTACACCTTC
cdr3_aa: CASSLARGGNYGYTF
j_call: TRBJ1-2
d_call: .
v_call: TRBV7-8
clone_size: .

cdr3_nt: TGCGCCAGCAGCCATAACGATGGTGAGCAGTTCTTC
cdr3_aa: CASSHNDGEQFF
j_call: TRBJ2-1
d_call: .
v_call: TRBV4-3
clone_size: .

cdr3_nt: TGTGCCAGCAGCTTGGCCGGGGGCGGGGCTTTCTTT
cdr3_aa: CASSLAGGGAFF
j_call: TRBJ1-1
d_call: .
v_call: TRBV4-2
clone_size: once

cdr3_nt: TGTGCCAGCAGCTTCGGGACAGGGTATGGAGAGACCCAGTACTTC
cdr3_aa: CASSFGTGYGETQYF
j_call: TRBJ2-5
d_call: TRBD1
v_call: TRBV5-8
clone_size: .

cdr3_nt: TGTGCCAGCAGCTTCTCCGGGACCTCCATATTCACTGAAGCTTTCTTT
cdr3_aa: CASSFSGTSIFTEAFF
j_call: TRBJ1-1
d_call: .
v_call: TRBV7-8
clone_size: .

cdr3_nt: TGTGCCAGCAGCAAGGACAGGTCCTACAATGAGCAGTTCTTC
cdr3_aa: CASSKDRSYNEQFF
j_call: TRBJ2-1
d_call: TRBD1
v_call: TRBV7-2
clone_size: .

cdr3_nt: TGTGCCAGCAGCTTAAGGCGGGGGGTAAGCACAGATACGCAGTATTTT
cdr3_aa: CASSLRRGVSTDTQYF
j_call: TRBJ2-3
d_call: TRBD2
v_call: TRBV7-2
clone_size: .

cdr3_nt: TGTGCCAGCAGTTCTCGACAACGATCACCCCTCCACTTT
cdr3_aa: CASSSRQRSPLHF
j_call: TRBJ1-6
d_call: .
v_call: TRBV6-5
clone_size: few

cdr3_nt: TGCGCCAGCAGCCAGACTAGCGGGAGGCCGCCCCACTTCTTC
cdr3_aa: CASSQTSGRPPHFF
j_call: TRBJ2-1
d_call: TRBD2
v_call: TRBV5-1
clone_size: once

cdr3_nt: TGTGCCAGCAGTTTGGTACAGGGACAGCCCCAGCATTTT
cdr3_aa: CASSLVQGQPQHF
j_call: TRBJ1-5
d_call: .
v_call: TRBV28
clone_size: .

cdr3_nt: TGTGCCACCTCCGAGGGTTATGAAGCTTTCTTT
cdr3_aa: CATSEGYEAFF
j_call: TRBJ1-1
d_call: .
v_call: TRBV15
clone_size: .